Included here is one T cell receptor (beta chain) sequence, with context. The data were taken from a study of blood T cell repertoires in COVID-19. In the study overall: In each case, the material was cDNA or gDNA derived from T cells, B-cell-depleted T cells, or PBMCs.

Original handling: Amplification from reference gene primers served as the basis for estimated nucleated cell counts. Clones were sequenced by immunoSEQ multiplex PCR, and TCRdb holds only the in-frame ones, with some missing. V, J and clone size were drawn from that table, and D and trimming were deduced from the DNA. The sample has 56,000 or so clones, more than 85% seen once. Germline CDR1 and CDR2: MNHEY and SMNVEV (reference sequence). The CDR3 runs to 17 residues. Trimming took 2 bases from V and 2 from J; bases not matched to a gene: 10. The TCR was taken from a man aged 50 to 59 with active COVID-19. The sample comprised peripheral blood. The chain uses TRBV27 and TRBJ1-2; 8 bases are a match to TRBD1. CDR3 nucleotides: TGTGCCAGCAGTTTACTCTCTGGGCAGGGGGCAAACTATGGCTACACCTTC. It is translated as CASSLLSGQGANYGYTF.